This T cell receptor beta chain appears in the sequencing data of a study of neurological immune-mediated disorders. Synthesis of cDNA used 5'RACE (with 10-nucleotide random UMIs). From the 5' RACE reads, TCRdb called clonotypes with MiXCR, one entry per CDR3 protein. Of roughly 52,000 distinct CDR3 sequences in the sample, 4% were seen once. In its sample, this clonotype was seen many times. The sorted libraries took approximately 1 million CD4+ or CD8+ T cells. V dropped 7 bases and J dropped 6 bases, with 21 bases sitting between them. Germline assignment: CDR1 SQVTM and CDR2 ANQGSEA. CDR3 length: 14 residues.

The rearrangement uses TRBV29-1 and TRBJ1-2, with a weak D call TRBD1 (5 bases). This receptor was taken from a woman aged 40 to 55 with multiple sclerosis. The source material was CD4+ T cells from blood. The chain's CDR3 is CSAVFAGPGDGYTF. Here the CDR3 DNA reads TGCAGCGCCGTCTTTGCAGGGCCGGGGGATGGCTACACCTTC. The complete variable domain, with remaining parts taken from reference TRBV29-1 and TRBJ1-2, reads SAVISQKPSRDICQRGTSLTIQCQVDSQVTMMFWYRQQPGQSLTLIATANQGSEATYESGFVIDKFPISRPNLTFSTLTVSNMSPEDSSIYLCSAVFAGPGDGYTFGSGTRLTVV.